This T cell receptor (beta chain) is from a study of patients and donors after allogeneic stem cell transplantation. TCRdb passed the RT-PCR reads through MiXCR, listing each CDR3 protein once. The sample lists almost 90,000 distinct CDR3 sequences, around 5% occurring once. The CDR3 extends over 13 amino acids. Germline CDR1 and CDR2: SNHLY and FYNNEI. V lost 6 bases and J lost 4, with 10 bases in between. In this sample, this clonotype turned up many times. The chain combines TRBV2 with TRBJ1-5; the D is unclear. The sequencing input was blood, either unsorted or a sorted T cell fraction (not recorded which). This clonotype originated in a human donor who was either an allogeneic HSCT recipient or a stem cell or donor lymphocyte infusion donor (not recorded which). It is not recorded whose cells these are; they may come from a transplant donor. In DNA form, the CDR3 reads TGTGCCAGCAGGAACAGCCTAAATCAGCCCCAGCATTTT. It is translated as CASRNSLNQPQHF.